This TCR beta chain was recorded in a study of T cell repertoires in cytomegalovirus infection. Each CDR3 protein gets one entry after TCRdb re-called the reads with MiXCR. This table has about 740,000 distinct CDR3 sequences, about a third appearing once. Sample: PBMCs. The TCR originated in a human donor in good health (CMV status not recorded). Some clones in this sample may be carry-over from other donors' samples.

This chain's CDR3 is CASSVSAPGHLYNEQFF. CDR3 bases: TGTGCCAGCAGCGTAAGCGCCCCGGGACACCTATACAATGAGCAGTTCTTC. The rearrangement joins TRBV9 to TRBJ2-1, with D perhaps matching TRBD1 (6 bases). Trimming took 1 base from V and 4 from J, leaving 18 bases between them. Germline CDR1 and CDR2: SGDLS and YYNGEE. The CDR3 has 17 amino acids. The complete variable domain, with remaining parts taken from reference TRBV9 and TRBJ2-1, reads DSGVTQTPKHLITATGQRVTLRCSPRSGDLSVYWYQQSLDQGLQFLIQYYNGEERAKGNILERFSAQQFPDLHSELNLSSLELGDSALYFCASSVSAPGHLYNEQFFGPGTRLTVL.